A single sample is the source of the 31 T cell receptor beta chains below, sequenced in a study of shared clonotypes between healthy human individuals. Assay: immunoSEQ multiplex PCR; the TCRdb copy retains only in-frame clones and omits some. The table shows just over 2,000,000 clones, with 90% to 95% occurring only once. The sequencing input was naive CD4+ T cells sorted from blood. Stated subset: CD45RA+ positively selected. The source of these receptors is a young man in good health.

The chain carries TRBV11-1 and TRBJ2-1; TRBD2 matches at 8 bases. CDR1 and CDR2 (germline): SGHAT, FQDESV (reference sequence). V was pared by 6 bases and J by 1 base, with 5 bases of the junction left unmatched. The CDR3 contains 15 residues. CDR3 amino acids: CASSSGVGSYNEQFF. As DNA, the CDR3 is TGTGCCAGCAGTAGCGGGGTGGGGTCCTACAATGAGCAGTTCTTC.

This sequence joins TRBV27 and TRBJ2-2, with 8 bases fitting TRBD2. The J segment lost 0 bases and the V segment lost 1 base, leaving 13 bases of the junction unmatched. This CDR3 is 20 amino acids long. Germline V gene data show CDR1 as MNHEY and CDR2 as SMNVEV (reference sequence). The CDR3 sequence is CASSLWAVGSGETNTGELFF. The CDR3 DNA reads TGTGCCAGCAGTTTATGGGCGGTCGGTAGCGGGGAGACGAACACCGGGGAGCTGTTTTTT.

With regard to this clone: Other DNA variants within this sample encode the same CDR3. V usage is TRBV6-5 and J usage is TRBJ1-1; tentatively, D is TRBD1 (6 bases). Trimming shortened V by 2 bases and J by 1 base, and 8 bases separated the two germline ends. There are 14 residues in the CDR3. Germline V gene data show CDR1 as MNHEY and CDR2 as SVGAGI. DNA of the CDR3: TGTGCCAGCAGTTACGGACAGAGGAACACTGAAGCTTTCTTT. It translates to CASSYGQRNTEAFF.

V is TRBV27 and J is TRBJ2-7, with no clear D. Germline CDR1 is MNHEY and CDR2 is SMNVEV (reference sequence). Deletions cut 1 base from V and 0 bases from J, with 10 bases between. This CDR3 has 15 amino acids. The DNA of the CDR3 is TGTGCCAGCAGTTTATTTCGAGGTTACTCCTACGAGCAGTACTTC. This translates into CASSLFRGYSYEQYF.

The chain combines TRBV11-2 with TRBJ1-1; D remains ambiguous. Trimming took off 5 bases at V and 0 bases at J, with 7 bases between the two ends. Germline CDR1 SGHAT, CDR2 FQNNGV. The CDR3 has 13 residues. CDR3 DNA sequence: TGTGCCAGCAGCCCGTCGTTGAACACTGAAGCTTTCTTT. It encodes CASSPSLNTEAFF.

The CDR3 sequence: CASSEGRGSLIAKNIQYF. Here the CDR3 DNA reads TGTGCCAGCAGTGAAGGGCGGGGGAGCTTAATAGCCAAAAACATTCAGTACTTC. V and J are TRBV6-1 and TRBJ2-4; 7 positions agree with TRBD2. Germline loops: CDR1 MNHNS, CDR2 SASEGT. The CDR3 runs 18 residues. The V and J ends lost 1 base and 0 bases, in that order; junction bases with no gene match: 9.

This clone came up once. V is TRBV6-1 and J is TRBJ1-1; D gene uncertain. Germline V lookup: CDR1 MNHNS, CDR2 SASEGT. The CDR3 extends over 13 amino acids. Trimming pared 5 bases from V and 3 bases from J, leaving 10 bases between. The CDR3 region has the DNA TGTGCCAGCAGTAGGCTCTGGGACACTGAAGCTTTCTTT. As protein: CASSRLWDTEAFF.

This chain uses TRBV5-5 with TRBJ1-1; D possibly corresponds to TRBD1 (6 bases). This CDR3 is built from 15 residues. V was trimmed by 1 base and J by 1 base, leaving 11 bases between them. CDR1 is SGHKS, CDR2 YYEKEE, per germline (reference sequence). The CDR3: CASSLITGQNTEAFF. In DNA form, the CDR3 reads TGTGCCAGCAGCTTGATAACAGGGCAGAACACTGAAGCTTTCTTT.

A word on this clone: This sample includes further DNA sequences coding for the same CDR3. The rearrangement joins TRBV18 to TRBJ2-7, with D hard to call. This CDR3 has 12 residues. V gave up 3 bases and J gave up 3 bases, with 6 bases separating them. Germline V CDR1 and CDR2: KGHSH, LQKENI. Here the CDR3 reads CASSPVGYEQYF. DNA of the CDR3: TGTGCCAGCTCACCTGTCGGCTACGAGCAGTACTTC.

This sequence joins TRBV10-3 and TRBJ1-2; D is uncertain. CDR3 size: 15 residues. Germline V gene lookup returns CDR1 ENHRY and CDR2 SYGVKD. The V gene lost 3 bases and the J gene lost 0 bases, with 11 bases spanning the gap. CDR3 in DNA: TGTGCCATCAGTGATCCCCCCCGGGCTAACTATGGCTACACCTTC. This codes for CAISDPPRANYGYTF.

This clone appeared once. J is TRBJ1-2 and V is TRBV6-5, with D perhaps TRBD1 (6 bases). Trimming left V 8 bases short and J 4 bases short, with 17 bases between. From germline, CDR1 is MNHEY and CDR2 SVGAGI. The CDR3 sequence is 14 residues long. Here the CDR3 DNA reads TGTGCCAGCCCCCCGCAGGGGACTGTCTATGGCTACACCTTC. This sequence encodes CASPPQGTVYGYTF.

The chain combines TRBV6-6 with TRBJ2-3, with 10 nucleotides matching TRBD2. The CDR3 length is 14 residues. The J segment lost 1 base and the V segment lost 5 bases, leaving 0 bases of the junction unmatched. Germline loops: CDR1 MNHNY, CDR2 SVGAGI (reference sequence). CDR3 in amino acids: CASSGLAGTDTQYF. The CDR3 DNA follows: TGTGCCAGCAGTGGACTAGCGGGCACAGATACGCAGTATTTT.

This chain connects TRBV28 to TRBJ1-1; D call uncertain. The CDR3 length is 11 residues. Germline V gene data show CDR1 as MDHEN and CDR2 as SYDVKM. With 7 bases removed from V and 5 bases from J, the gap between germline ends came to 8 bases. The CDR3 sequence is CASTTGTEAFF. Written as DNA, the CDR3 is TGTGCCAGCACCACCGGAACTGAAGCTTTCTTT.

The V gene is TRBV6-1, the J gene TRBJ2-1, with TRBD2 matching 10 bases. The CDR3 is 17 amino acids. The V segment lost 4 bases and the J segment 4 bases; nucleotides outside the gene matches: 10. Germline-derived CDR1 and CDR2 are MNHNS and SASEGT. The CDR3 protein is CASSARKKAGGYNEQFF. The CDR3 DNA sequence: TGTGCCAGCAGTGCACGAAAGAAAGCGGGAGGGTACAATGAGCAGTTCTTC.

This clone was found once. This chain joins TRBV30 and TRBJ1-5; the D gene is possibly TRBD1 (5 bases). The CDR3 is 15 amino acids. V lost 1 base and J lost 6, with 16 bases in between. Germline-derived CDR1 and CDR2 are GTSNPN and SVGIG (reference sequence). The CDR3 bases are TGTGCCTGGAGTGGTGGGGGACGTTTCGGTCAGCCCCAGCATTTT. Amino acids: CAWSGGGRFGQPQHF.

This chain uses TRBV5-6 with TRBJ1-6; 10 bases are a match to TRBD1. The CDR3 consists of 16 residues. Germline V gene data show CDR1 as SGHDT and CDR2 as YYEEEE. The junction had 3 bases not matched to a gene; V was cut back by 3 bases and J by 3 bases. The CDR3: CASSSGQGDYNSPLHF. CDR3 nucleotides: TGTGCCAGCAGCTCCGGACAGGGGGACTATAATTCACCCCTCCACTTT.

The chain combines TRBV6-6 with TRBJ2-7; 9 bases fit TRBD1. Trimming took 7 bases from V and 2 from J; bases not matched to a gene: 9. Germline CDR1 and CDR2: MNHNY and SVGAGI (reference sequence). This CDR3 has 15 residues. In DNA form, the CDR3 reads TGTGCCAGCACCTACCGTGGGGACAGGGCCTACGAGCAGTACTTC. Its protein product is CASTYRGDRAYEQYF.

A note on this clone: This sample also contains other DNA sequences that code for the same CDR3. CDR3 in amino acids: CASSYSTGYGYTF. In DNA, the CDR3 is TGTGCCAGCAGTTACTCGACCGGCTATGGCTACACCTTC. The V and J genes are TRBV6-5 and TRBJ1-2, with no clear D. V lost 0 bases, J lost 4 bases, and 6 bases lay in between. The CDR3 runs 13 residues. The germline gives CDR1 MNHEY, CDR2 SVGAGI.

The chain links TRBV10-3 to TRBJ1-4, with TRBD1 identical over 9 bases. The germline V gene encodes CDR1 ENHRY and CDR2 SYGVKD. This CDR3 has 16 amino acids. With V trimmed by 2 bases and J by 5 bases, 6 bases remained unmatched. Here the CDR3 DNA reads TGTGCCATCAGTGAGCCGAGACAGGGGGGGAATGAAAAACTGTTTTTT. As protein: CAISEPRQGGNEKLFF.

CDR3 region: CASSLGAGVNSPLHF. CDR3 DNA: TGTGCCAGCAGCTTGGGGGCAGGGGTCAATTCACCCCTCCACTTT. The J gene is TRBJ1-6, the V gene TRBV5-4; D may be TRBD1 (6 bases). CDR3 size: 15 residues. V lost 0 bases and J lost 7, with 11 bases in between. Germline loops: CDR1 SGHNT, CDR2 YYREEE (reference sequence). The full variable domain, rest sourced from reference TRBV5-4 and TRBJ1-6, is ETGVTQSPTHLIKTRGQQVTLRCSSQSGHNTVSWYQQALGQGPQFIFQYYREEENGRGNFPPRFSGLQFPNYSSELNVNALELDDSALYLCASSLGAGVNSPLHFGNGTRLTVT.

The V call is TRBV11-2, the J call TRBJ1-2, with TRBD1 matching 8 bases. With V trimmed by 7 bases and J by 6 bases, 4 bases remained unmatched. The CDR3 extends over 12 amino acids. The germline CDR1 and CDR2 sequences are SGHAT and FQNNGV. CDR3 residues: CASTTGGNGYTF. Here the CDR3 DNA reads TGTGCCAGCACCACAGGGGGAAATGGCTACACCTTC.

The chain is built from TRBV10-3 and TRBJ2-3; 7 bases line up with TRBD2. V lost 4 bases, J lost 0 bases, and 4 bases stayed unmatched. Germline values: CDR1 ENHRY, CDR2 SYGVKD. The CDR3 length is 15 residues. As DNA, the CDR3 is TGTGCCATCAGTGCAAGCGGGGTAAGCACAGATACGCAGTATTTT. This encodes CAISASGVSTDTQYF.

The chain couples TRBV6-5 to TRBJ2-7; D is possibly TRBD1 or TRBD2 (5 bases each). Trimming cost V 0 bases and J 6 bases, with 18 bases left between them. Germline CDR1 is MNHEY and CDR2 is SVGAGI. This CDR3 comprises 16 residues. This CDR3 is CASSYSGLAGLVEQYF. In nucleotides, the CDR3 is TGTGCCAGCAGTTACTCAGGGCTAGCAGGGCTCGTCGAGCAGTACTTC.

On this clone itself: Other DNA sequences from this sample encode an identical CDR3 as well. V is TRBV27 and J is TRBJ2-7, with 10 positions matching TRBD1. CDR3 size: 15 residues. Germline values: CDR1 MNHEY, CDR2 SMNVEV (reference sequence). Germline trimming cut 2 bases from V and 2 bases from J; bases unmatched to any gene: 3. The CDR3 here is CASSLRDRGPYEQYF. The CDR3 DNA follows: TGTGCCAGCAGTTTACGGGACAGGGGCCCCTACGAGCAGTACTTC.

The chain carries TRBV5-1 and TRBJ2-5; tentative D call: TRBD2 (6 bases). The CDR3 runs 14 residues. Germline values: CDR1 SGHRS, CDR2 YFSETQ. The ends were cut back, 4 bases at V and 1 base at J, with 11 bases in the middle. The CDR3 is CASSPGGSQETQYF. The CDR3, as DNA: TGCGCCAGCAGCCCCGGGGGTTCCCAAGAGACCCAGTACTTC.

In DNA form, the CDR3 reads TGTGCCAGCAGTGAATTATCGGGCTCTCTGGCGGACAATGAGCAGTTCTTC. It is translated as CASSELSGSLADNEQFF. This chain connects TRBV25-1 to TRBJ2-1, with D uncertain. Germline assignment: CDR1 MGHDK and CDR2 SYGVNS. The ends were cut back, 1 base at V and 5 bases at J, with 18 bases in the middle. CDR3 length: 17 residues.

This rearrangement joins TRBV27 to TRBJ2-7; the match to TRBD1 covers 7 bases. V lost 2 bases to trimming and J lost 0 bases; unmatched junction nucleotides: 13. This CDR3 spans 18 amino acids. Germline V gene data show CDR1 as MNHEY and CDR2 as SMNVEV (reference sequence). CDR3 residues: CASSLRGPQGTHSYEQYF. The DNA of the CDR3 is TGTGCCAGCAGTTTACGAGGCCCACAGGGGACCCACTCCTACGAGCAGTACTTC.

The chain has TRBV18 and TRBJ2-6; D unclear. Germline V gives CDR1 KGHSH, CDR2 LQKENI. The CDR3 runs to 19 residues. With 2 bases removed from V and 0 bases from J, the gap between germline ends came to 17 bases. The CDR3 nucleotides read TGTGCCAGCTCACCAGTGGGCAGCCCGGGCCCCTCTGGGGCCAACGTCCTGACTTTC. Its translation: CASSPVGSPGPSGANVLTF.

J is TRBJ2-5 and V is TRBV2, with D perhaps being TRBD1 or TRBD2 (6 bases each). Trimming removed 1 base from V and 3 bases from J, with 15 bases in between. Germline V gives CDR1 SNHLY, CDR2 FYNNEI. This CDR3 comprises 16 residues. The CDR3 nucleotides are TGTGCCAGCAGTGAAGGGGGGCGGCGGGATAAAGAGACCCAGTACTTC. It yields the protein CASSEGGRRDKETQYF.

The rearrangement links TRBV4-3 to TRBJ2-1; TRBD1 matches at 7 bases. CDR1 is LGHNA, CDR2 YSLEER, per germline. The CDR3 is 16 residues long. V was clipped by 3 bases and J by 2 bases; unmatched bases: 7. CDR3 DNA: TGCGCCAGCAGCCATACACAGGGGACGCCCTACAATGAGCAGTTCTTC. This sequence encodes CASSHTQGTPYNEQFF.

The V and J genes are TRBV7-9 and TRBJ2-6; D is possibly TRBD1 (5 bases). Germline CDR1 is SEHNR and CDR2 is FQNEAQ (reference sequence). The CDR3 totals 17 residues. Trimming stripped 3 bases from V and 2 bases from J, with 14 bases between. CDR3 coding DNA: TGTGCCAGCAGCTTTCGGCAGGGTTCGCCTGGGGCCAACGTCCTGACTTTC. Translated, it gives CASSFRQGSPGANVLTF. Complete variable domain (other parts from reference TRBV7-9 and TRBJ2-6): DTGVSQNPRHKITKRGQNVTFRCDPISEHNRLYWYRQTLGQGPEFLTYFQNEAQLEKSRLLSDRFSAERPKGSFSTLEIQRTEQGDSAMYLCASSFRQGSPGANVLTFGAGSRLTVL.